This record concerns one TCR beta chain sequence. This clone occurred a few times. What antigen it recognizes has not been identified. Compared with germline, one end of the junction differs, possibly owing to a read error. Each donor gave one peripheral blood draw, around 0.12 L on average, collected into heparinised tubes. Naive, central memory, regulatory and stem cell-like memory CD4+ T cells were sorted on a BD FACSAria II using a panel including CD45RO, CCR7, CD25, CD127, CD95 and CD27. Purity was above 98% for every sorted population. PBMCs were isolated right away by Lymphoprep density gradient centrifugation and were stained directly, without culture. To minimize batch effects, samples were stained and sorted in pairs, one healthy donor with one patient per experiment. The entire isolated RNA was reverse transcribed using the High Capacity cDNA Reverse Transcription Kit, and thus expressed TCRB transcripts were sequenced. Deep immunoSEQ sequencing was performed on naive, central memory and regulatory T cell samples, with an average of roughly 3.3 million total reads per sample. After sorted cells were lysed in RLT buffer, RNA was extracted with DNase-treated RNeasy Micro or Mini kits, with the choice depending on cell number. Each cell subset was processed separately to prevent cross-contamination, with patient and healthy donor samples processed together. The immunoSEQ multiplex PCR was used to amplify TCRB sequences from cDNA, generating 87-bp fragments that spanned the CDR3 region. Sequencing of the amplicons was done on the Illumina HiSeq platform. Turning to the authors' computational methods: Synthetic template baselines were used to correct PCR bias computationally, reads within Hamming distance 2 were collapsed, and singletons that could not be merged were discarded. Reads were aligned against IMGT so that V, D and J genes, CDR3 length and insertions or deletions at six rearrangement sites could be assigned. Within each subset, clonotype counts were normalized to sorted cell number, after which true diversity and Gini coefficients were computed with the tcR R package. The overlap coefficient, calculated on TCRB nucleotide sequences, was used to measure repertoire sharing. TCRdb provides this immuneACCESS table in a form limited to in-frame rearrangements. Some clones are lacking; in checked studies, under half of them reflect an unresolved V gene, and why the rest are absent is not known. V, J and clone size are taken as reported in that table, and D and trimming were inferred from the DNA itself. In all, the sample holds about 170,000 clones, and 7% to 9% of those were seen once. The ten top clones hold roughly 0.5% of the sample.

CDR1 SGHRS and CDR2 YFSETQ are derived from the germline V gene. Taken from cysteine to phenylalanine, the CDR3 has 13 residues. The kept DNA is CDR3 alone, 39 bases in frame from the first base. The data derive from a study of beta chain features in type 1 diabetes listed by TCRdb under 2018. About the investigation overall: Patients and healthy donors did not differ in mean age, gender distribution, total cell number or subset yield. A total of some 110 million sorted cells were examined across all samples, and the number of cells per subset was strongly correlated with RNA yield. The study compared TCRB repertoires of sorted circulating CD4+ T cell subsets between recently diagnosed type 1 diabetes patients and matched healthy donors. Naive and central memory subsets were obtained from all 28 donors, but regulatory and stem cell-like memory subsets were isolated from only 8 patients and about 8 healthy donors. Broad study findings and their caveats: Patients with type 1 diabetes made fewer insertions and deleted more nucleotides at VDJ recombination sites, implying thymic rearrangement abnormalities. A moderate but significant shortening of TCRB CDR3 length was observed in type 1 diabetes patients in all four CD4+ subsets. Because cDNA was sequenced instead of genomic DNA, highly expressing activated cells could be over-represented, though the groups showed no difference in activation or CD3 levels. Naive, central memory and regulatory TCRB repertoires appeared more similar among patients than among healthy donors. Shorter templates might be favored by PCR, yet because patient and control samples were amplified and corrected together, any such skew would affect both groups equally. HLA sub-analyses involved small numbers of individuals, so any influence of HLA type on TCRB rearrangement remained unresolved.

The chain was built from TRBV5-1 and TRBJ2-1; a tentative D match to TRBD2 spans 5 bases. Sequenced sample: central memory CD4+ T cells from blood. This TCR derives from a man younger than 35 with type 1 diabetes. The DNA sequence reads TGCGCCAGCAAAATGGACTCCAACAATGAGCAGTTCTTC. Its protein is CASKMDSNNEQFF.